This T cell receptor (beta chain) was observed in a study of blood T cell repertoires in COVID-19. Turning to the study itself: Some COVID-19 samples were acute and others convalescent; all came from the United States, Italy and Spain. Sample material is recorded as cDNA or gDNA derived from T cells, B-cell-depleted T cells, or PBMCs.

Enrollees, 18 to 89 years old, lived in 24 US areas. Authors' methods: Scientists estimated how many nucleated cells there were by amplifying reference gene primers. Assay: immunoSEQ multiplex PCR; the TCRdb copy retains only in-frame clones and omits some. The V and J calls and clone size come from that table; D and trimming were worked out from the DNA. This table holds roughly 200,000 clones, around 86% found once. From germline, CDR1 is SGHRS and CDR2 YFSETQ. The CDR3 is 17 residues long. V was pared by 4 bases and J by 0 bases, with 17 bases between. This TCR was recovered from a woman aged 40 to 55 with acute COVID-19. Sequenced material: PBMCs or T cells enriched from blood (not recorded which). The rearrangement joins TRBV5-1 to TRBJ1-3; D perhaps matches TRBD1 (5 bases). CDR3 sequence (DNA): TGCGCCAGCAGCCCTGGGGCAGCGGGATTCTCTGGAAACACCATATATTTT. This translates into CASSPGAAGFSGNTIYF.